Described below is a single TCR beta chain sequence and its context. Naive and memory CD4+ T cell DNA was deep-sequenced without culture. Some clones are missing from TCRdb's copy, which holds only in-frame ones; the method was immunoSEQ multiplex PCR. This table holds under 65,000 clones, more than 80% found once. This specimen belongs to a study of CD4 T cells in relation to SARS-CoV-2 and coronaviruses. The unexposed donors gave CD4+ T cells in about 2011-2019, prior to COVID-19. Trimming left V 0 bases short and J 10 bases short, with 10 bases between. CDR1 SGHNT and CDR2 YYREEE come from the germline V gene (reference sequence). This CDR3 comprises 13 residues.

This chain connects TRBV5-4 to TRBJ2-2; D not resolved. The sequence came from a human donor in good health. Sequenced sample: memory CD4+ T cells from PBMCs. The CDR3 DNA reads TGTGCCAGCAGCTTGGAGGCATCGGTGGAGCTGTTTTTT. This encodes CASSLEASVELFF.